Below are 6 T cell receptor beta chains sequenced from a single sample in a study of radiotherapy plus CTLA-4 blockade in lung cancer. Profiled with immunoSEQ multiplex PCR; TCRdb holds only in-frame clones, not every one. The sample carries roughly 62,000 clones, 70% to 80% recorded once. The sequenced sample was peripheral blood, obtained from a patient treated with radiotherapy plus ipilimumab. The receptors were gathered from a human donor with non-small cell lung cancer who had a complete response to radiotherapy plus ipilimumab.

V usage is TRBV5-1 and J usage is TRBJ1-3, with D tentatively TRBD1 (6 bases). Trimming took off 4 bases at V and 8 bases at J, with 22 bases between the two ends. Germline V gene lookup returns CDR1 SGHRS and CDR2 YFSETQ. The CDR3 spans 16 residues. For the CDR3, the DNA is TGCGCCAGCAGCCCGGGGGGGGGCTGGAAGAGAGACACCATATATTTT. This gives the protein CASSPGGGWKRDTIYF.

V gene TRBV7-9 combines with J gene TRBJ1-1; D may be TRBD1 (6 bases). This CDR3 has 14 amino acids. Germline V gene lookup returns CDR1 SEHNR and CDR2 FQNEAQ (reference sequence). Between the trimmed V and J ends, which lost 2 bases and 2 bases, there was a span of 9 bases. CDR3 sequence (DNA): TGTGCCAGCAGCTTAACAGGGCGTAACACTGAAGCTTTCTTT. It is translated as CASSLTGRNTEAFF.

V usage is TRBV28 and J usage is TRBJ1-5; no reliable D call. This CDR3 is 15 amino acids long. Germline V lookup: CDR1 MDHEN, CDR2 SYDVKM. Trimming removed 3 bases at V and 6 bases at J, with 15 bases between. The chain's CDR3 is CASSFSGRGGQPQHF. CDR3 nucleotide sequence: TGTGCCAGCAGTTTTTCAGGCCGGGGTGGTCAGCCCCAGCATTTT.

The V gene is TRBV5-4, the J gene TRBJ2-5, with TRBD1 matching 8 bases. Germline CDR1 SGHNT, CDR2 YYREEE (reference sequence). The CDR3 spans 15 residues. J lost 2 bases, V lost 0 bases, and 3 bases had no gene match. CDR3 coding DNA: TGTGCCAGCAGCTTGGCAGGACAGGGTCAAGAGACCCAGTACTTC. This translates into CASSLAGQGQETQYF. Full variable domain (remainder filled in from reference TRBV5-4 and TRBJ2-5): ETGVTQSPTHLIKTRGQQVTLRCSSQSGHNTVSWYQQALGQGPQFIFQYYREEENGRGNFPPRFSGLQFPNYSSELNVNALELDDSALYLCASSLAGQGQETQYFGPGTRLLVL.

The gene calls are TRBV6-4 and TRBJ1-1, with TRBD1 identical over 7 bases. The V gene's germline CDR1 is MRHNA and CDR2 SNTAGT. J was trimmed by 0 bases and V by 6 bases; bases with no gene match: 7. The CDR3 sequence is 15 residues long. CDR3 bases: TGTGCCAGCAGAGAGACAGGGTTTCTGAACACTGAAGCTTTCTTT. Encoded protein: CASRETGFLNTEAFF.

The chain is built from TRBV30 and TRBJ1-2, with D uncertain. CDR1 is GTSNPN, CDR2 SVGIG, per germline (reference sequence). V was cut by 4 bases and J by 8 bases, with 8 bases left in between. The CDR3 spans 10 residues. CDR3: CAWKRSGYTF. In nucleotides, the CDR3 is TGTGCCTGGAAACGGTCCGGCTACACCTTC.